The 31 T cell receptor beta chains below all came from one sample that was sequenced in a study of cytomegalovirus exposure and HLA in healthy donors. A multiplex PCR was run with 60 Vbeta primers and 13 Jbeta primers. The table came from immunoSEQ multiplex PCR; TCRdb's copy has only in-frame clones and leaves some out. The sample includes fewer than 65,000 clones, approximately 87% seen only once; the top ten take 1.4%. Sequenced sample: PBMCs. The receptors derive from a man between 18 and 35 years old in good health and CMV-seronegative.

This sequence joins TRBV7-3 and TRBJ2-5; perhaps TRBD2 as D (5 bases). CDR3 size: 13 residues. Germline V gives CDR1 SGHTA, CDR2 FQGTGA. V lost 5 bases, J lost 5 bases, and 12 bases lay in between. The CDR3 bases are TGTGCCAGCAGCCAAGGAGGCGTGGAGACCCAGTACTTC. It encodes CASSQGGVETQYF.

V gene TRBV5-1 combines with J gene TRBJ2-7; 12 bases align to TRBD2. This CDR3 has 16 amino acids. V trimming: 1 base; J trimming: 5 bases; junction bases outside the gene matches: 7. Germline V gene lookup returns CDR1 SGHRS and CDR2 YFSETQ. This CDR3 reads CASSLPSGGAWNEQYF. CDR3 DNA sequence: TGCGCCAGCAGCTTGCCTAGCGGGGGGGCCTGGAACGAGCAGTACTTC.

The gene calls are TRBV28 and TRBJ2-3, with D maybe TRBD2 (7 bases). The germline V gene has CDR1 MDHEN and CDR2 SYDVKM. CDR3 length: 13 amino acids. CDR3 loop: CAYRGAGEREQYF. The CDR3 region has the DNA TGTGCTTACCGGGGGGCGGGGGAAAGGGAGCAGTATTTT.

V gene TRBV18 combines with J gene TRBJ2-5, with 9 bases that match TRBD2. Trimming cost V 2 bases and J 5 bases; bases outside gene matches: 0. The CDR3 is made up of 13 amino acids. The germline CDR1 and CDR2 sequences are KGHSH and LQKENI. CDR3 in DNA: TGTGCCAGCTCACCAGGGACTAGCGAGACCCAGTACTTC. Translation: CASSPGTSETQYF.

This CDR3 is CASSQPITGVGNEQFF. The DNA for the CDR3 is TGCGCCAGCAGCCAACCGATCACAGGGGTCGGGAATGAGCAGTTCTTC. V is TRBV4-1 and J is TRBJ2-1; TRBD1 aligns across 7 bases. Germline CDR1 and CDR2: MGHRA and YSYEKL. The CDR3 contains 16 residues. J was trimmed by 7 bases and V by 2 bases; bases with no gene match: 11.

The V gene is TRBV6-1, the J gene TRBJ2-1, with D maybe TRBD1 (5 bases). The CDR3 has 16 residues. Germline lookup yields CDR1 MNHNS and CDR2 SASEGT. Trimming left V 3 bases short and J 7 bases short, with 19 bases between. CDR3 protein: CASSDTGTAIKNEQFF. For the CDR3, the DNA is TGTGCCAGCAGTGATACAGGAACCGCGATAAAAAATGAGCAGTTCTTC.

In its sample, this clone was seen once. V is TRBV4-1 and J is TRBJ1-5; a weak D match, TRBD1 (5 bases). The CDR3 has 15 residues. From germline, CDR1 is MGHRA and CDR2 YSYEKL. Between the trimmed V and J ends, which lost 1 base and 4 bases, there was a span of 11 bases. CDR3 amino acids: CASSQAGNGNQPQHF. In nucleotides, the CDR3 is TGCGCCAGCAGCCAAGCAGGGAACGGGAATCAGCCCCAGCATTTT.

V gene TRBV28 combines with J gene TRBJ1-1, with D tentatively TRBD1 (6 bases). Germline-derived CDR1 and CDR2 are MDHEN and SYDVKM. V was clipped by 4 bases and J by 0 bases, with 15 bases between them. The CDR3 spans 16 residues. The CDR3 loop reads CASSSTTGNMNTEAFF. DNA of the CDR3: TGTGCCAGCAGTTCCACAACAGGGAACATGAACACTGAAGCTTTCTTT.

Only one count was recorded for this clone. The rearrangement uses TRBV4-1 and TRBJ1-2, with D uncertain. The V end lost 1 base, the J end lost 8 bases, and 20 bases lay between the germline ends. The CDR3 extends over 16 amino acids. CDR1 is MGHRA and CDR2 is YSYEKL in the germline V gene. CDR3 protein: CASSQAGSGRGNGYTF. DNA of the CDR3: TGCGCCAGCAGCCAAGCTGGATCCGGCCGGGGAAACGGCTACACCTTC.

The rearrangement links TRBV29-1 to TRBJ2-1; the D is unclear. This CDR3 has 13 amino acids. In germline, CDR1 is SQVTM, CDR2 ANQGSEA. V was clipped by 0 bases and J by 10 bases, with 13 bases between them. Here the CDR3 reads CSVEDEAKSEQFF. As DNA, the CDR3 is TGCAGCGTTGAAGATGAAGCGAAGAGCGAGCAGTTCTTC.

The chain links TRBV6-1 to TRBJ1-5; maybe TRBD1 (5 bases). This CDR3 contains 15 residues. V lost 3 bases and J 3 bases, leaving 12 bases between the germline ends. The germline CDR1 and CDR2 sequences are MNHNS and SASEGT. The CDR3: CASSDPQGSNQPQHF. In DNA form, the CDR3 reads TGTGCCAGCAGTGATCCGCAGGGCTCCAATCAGCCCCAGCATTTT.

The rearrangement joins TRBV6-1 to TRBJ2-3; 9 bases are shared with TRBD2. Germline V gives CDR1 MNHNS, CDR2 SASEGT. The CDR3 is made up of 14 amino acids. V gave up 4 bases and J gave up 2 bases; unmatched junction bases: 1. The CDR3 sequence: CASSGGGATDTQYF. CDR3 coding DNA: TGTGCCAGCAGTGGCGGGGGGGCCACAGATACGCAGTATTTT.

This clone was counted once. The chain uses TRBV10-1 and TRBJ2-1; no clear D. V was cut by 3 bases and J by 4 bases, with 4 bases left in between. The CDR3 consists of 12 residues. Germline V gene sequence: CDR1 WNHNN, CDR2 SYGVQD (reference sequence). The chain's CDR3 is CASSDRYNEQFF. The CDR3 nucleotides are TGCGCCAGCAGTGACAGGTACAATGAGCAGTTCTTC.

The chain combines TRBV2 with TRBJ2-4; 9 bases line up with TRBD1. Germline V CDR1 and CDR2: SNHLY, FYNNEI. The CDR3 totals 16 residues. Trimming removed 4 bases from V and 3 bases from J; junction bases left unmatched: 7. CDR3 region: CASSVWPGQGKNIQYF. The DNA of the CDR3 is TGTGCCAGCAGTGTATGGCCGGGACAGGGCAAAAACATTCAGTACTTC. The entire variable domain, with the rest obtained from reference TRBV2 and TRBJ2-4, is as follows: EPEVTQTPSHQVTQMGQEVILRCVPISNHLYFYWYRQILGQKVEFLVSFYNNEISEKSEIFDDQFSVERPDGSNFTLKIRSTKLEDSAMYFCASSVWPGQGKNIQYFGAGTRLSVL.

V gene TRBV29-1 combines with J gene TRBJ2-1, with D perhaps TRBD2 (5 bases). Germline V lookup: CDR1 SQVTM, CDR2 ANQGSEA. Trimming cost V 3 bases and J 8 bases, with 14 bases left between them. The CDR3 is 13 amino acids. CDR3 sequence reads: CSVDTGFVDEQFF. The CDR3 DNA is TGCAGCGTTGATACGGGATTCGTGGATGAGCAGTTCTTC.

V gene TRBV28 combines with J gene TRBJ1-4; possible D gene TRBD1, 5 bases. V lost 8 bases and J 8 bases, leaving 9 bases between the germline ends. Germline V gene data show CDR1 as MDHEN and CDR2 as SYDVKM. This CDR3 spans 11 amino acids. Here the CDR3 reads CASGAEEKLFF. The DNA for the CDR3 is TGTGCCAGCGGGGCGGAGGAAAAACTGTTTTTT. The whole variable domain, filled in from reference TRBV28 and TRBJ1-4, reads DVKVTQSSRYLVKRTGEKVFLECVQDMDHENMFWYRQDPGLGLRLIYFSYDVKMKEKGDIPEGYSVSREKKERFSLILESASTNQTSMYLCASGAEEKLFFGSGTQLSVL.

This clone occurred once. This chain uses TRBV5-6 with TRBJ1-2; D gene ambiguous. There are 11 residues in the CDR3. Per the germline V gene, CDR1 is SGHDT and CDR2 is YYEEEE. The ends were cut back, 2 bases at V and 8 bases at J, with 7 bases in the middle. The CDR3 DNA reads TGTGCCAGCAGCTTTGGAGGGGGCTACACCTTC. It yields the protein CASSFGGGYTF.

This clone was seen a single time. The DNA for the CDR3 is TGCGCCAGCAGCCAAGGAGGGAGAGAGACCCAGTACTTC. Translating gives CASSQGGRETQYF. The chain combines TRBV4-1 with TRBJ2-5; possibly TRBD2 for D (5 bases). The CDR3 consists of 13 residues. The V and J ends lost 1 base and 4 bases respectively, with 7 bases between them. CDR1 is MGHRA, CDR2 YSYEKL, per germline.

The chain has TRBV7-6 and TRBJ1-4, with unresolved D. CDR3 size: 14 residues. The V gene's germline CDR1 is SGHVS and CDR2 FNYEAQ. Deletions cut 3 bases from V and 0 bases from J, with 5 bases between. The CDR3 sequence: CASSLRATNEKLFF. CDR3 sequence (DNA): TGTGCCAGCAGCTTGAGGGCAACTAATGAAAAACTGTTTTTT.

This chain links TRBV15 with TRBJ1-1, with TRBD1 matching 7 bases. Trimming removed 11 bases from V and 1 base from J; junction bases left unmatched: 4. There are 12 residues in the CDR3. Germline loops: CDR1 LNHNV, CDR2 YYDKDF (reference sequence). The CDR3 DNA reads TGTGCCTCTGGACAGGAGAACACTGAAGCTTTCTTT. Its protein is CASGQENTEAFF.

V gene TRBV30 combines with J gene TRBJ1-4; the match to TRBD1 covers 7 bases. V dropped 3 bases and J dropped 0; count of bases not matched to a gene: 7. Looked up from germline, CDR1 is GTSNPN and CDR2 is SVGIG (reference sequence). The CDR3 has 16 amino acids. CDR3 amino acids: CAWSGGGQATNEKLFF. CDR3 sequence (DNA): TGTGCCTGGAGCGGAGGCGGACAGGCAACTAATGAAAAACTGTTTTTT.

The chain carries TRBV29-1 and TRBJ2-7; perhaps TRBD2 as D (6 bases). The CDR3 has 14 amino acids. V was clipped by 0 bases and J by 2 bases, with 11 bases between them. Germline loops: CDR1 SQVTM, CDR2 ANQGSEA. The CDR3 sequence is CSVEEGGIPYEQYF. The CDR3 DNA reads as TGCAGCGTTGAAGAGGGCGGGATTCCCTACGAGCAGTACTTC.

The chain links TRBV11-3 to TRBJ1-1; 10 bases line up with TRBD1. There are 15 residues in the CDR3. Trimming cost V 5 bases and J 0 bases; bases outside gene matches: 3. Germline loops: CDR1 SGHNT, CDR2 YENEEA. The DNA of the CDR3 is TGTGCCAGCAGCGGGACAGGGGAAATGAACACTGAAGCTTTCTTT. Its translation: CASSGTGEMNTEAFF.

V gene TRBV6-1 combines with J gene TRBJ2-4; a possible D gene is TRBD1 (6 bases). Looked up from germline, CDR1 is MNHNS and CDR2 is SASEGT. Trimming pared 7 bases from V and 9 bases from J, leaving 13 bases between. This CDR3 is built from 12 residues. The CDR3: CASIGGAGIQYF. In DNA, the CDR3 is TGTGCCAGCATAGGGGGAGCTGGCATTCAGTACTTC.

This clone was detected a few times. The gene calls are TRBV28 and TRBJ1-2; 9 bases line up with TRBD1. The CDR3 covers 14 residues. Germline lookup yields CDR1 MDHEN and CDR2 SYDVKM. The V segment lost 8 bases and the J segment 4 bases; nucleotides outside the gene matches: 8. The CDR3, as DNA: TGTGCCAGCTCCGGGACAGGGCTTACCTATGGCTACACCTTC. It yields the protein CASSGTGLTYGYTF.

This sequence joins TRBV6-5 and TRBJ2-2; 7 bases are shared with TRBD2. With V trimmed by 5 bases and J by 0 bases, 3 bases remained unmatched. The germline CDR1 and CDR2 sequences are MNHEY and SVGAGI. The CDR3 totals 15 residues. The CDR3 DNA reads TGTGCCAGCAGTGGGGGGGGTGCGAACACCGGGGAGCTGTTTTTT. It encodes CASSGGGANTGELFF.

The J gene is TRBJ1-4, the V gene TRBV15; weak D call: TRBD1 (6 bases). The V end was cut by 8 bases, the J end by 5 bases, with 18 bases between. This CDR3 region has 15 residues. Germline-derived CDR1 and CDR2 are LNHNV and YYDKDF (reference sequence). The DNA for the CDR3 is TGTGCCACCTACGAAGGCACAGGGCCAAATGAAAAACTGTTTTTT. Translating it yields CATYEGTGPNEKLFF.

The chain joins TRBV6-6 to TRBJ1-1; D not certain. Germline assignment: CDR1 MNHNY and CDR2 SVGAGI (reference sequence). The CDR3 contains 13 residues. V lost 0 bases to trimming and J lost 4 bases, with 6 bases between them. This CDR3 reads CASSYSRGTEAFF. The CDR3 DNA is TGTGCCAGCAGTTACTCGCGGGGCACTGAAGCTTTCTTT.

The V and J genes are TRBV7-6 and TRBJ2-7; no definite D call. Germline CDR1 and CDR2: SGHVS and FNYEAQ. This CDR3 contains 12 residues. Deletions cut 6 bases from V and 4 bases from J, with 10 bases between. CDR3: CASSYTMYEQYF. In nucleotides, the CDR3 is TGTGCCAGCAGTTATACAATGTACGAGCAGTACTTC.

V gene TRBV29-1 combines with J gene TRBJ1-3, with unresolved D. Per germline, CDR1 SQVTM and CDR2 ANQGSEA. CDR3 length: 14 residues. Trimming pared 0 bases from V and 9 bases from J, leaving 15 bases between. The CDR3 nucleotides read TGCAGCGTTGAAGATGGGAGGGTTGGCCCCACCATATATTTT. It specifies CSVEDGRVGPTIYF.

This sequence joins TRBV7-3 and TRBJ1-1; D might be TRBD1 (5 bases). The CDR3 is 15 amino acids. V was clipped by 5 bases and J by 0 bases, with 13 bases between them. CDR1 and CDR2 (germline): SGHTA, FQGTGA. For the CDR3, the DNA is TGTGCCAGCAGCCCGACGACAGTTATGAACACTGAAGCTTTCTTT. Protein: CASSPTTVMNTEAFF.